The clone carrying this T cell receptor (beta chain) was seen at least ten times. Germline trimming cut 4 bases from V and 4 bases from J; bases unmatched to any gene: 2. Germline values: CDR1 KGHDR, CDR2 SFDVKD. This CDR3 is built from 13 residues. These data belong to a study of regulatory T cells in long-lasting Graves disease. As to time point: newly diagnosed GD, antithyroid drugs for less than 3 months. Construction of the TCR library relied on RNA isolated from PBMCs. The authors drew patients from an endocrinology department in Xi'an, China. Arm-PCR of CDR3 regions and iRepertoire HTBI primers were the basis on which TCR beta libraries were built. TCRdb processed the multiplex PCR reads anew with MiXCR; each CDR3 protein has one entry. This table holds 350,000 to 500,000 distinct CDR3 sequences, 12% to 15% found once. These sequences were also reported in another study, on T cells in Graves' hyperthyroidism and ophthalmopathy.

The genes are TRBV24-1 and TRBJ2-5; TRBD1 matches at 7 bases. The sequence derives from a woman aged 45-59 years with Graves disease. The sample was peripheral blood mononuclear cells (PBMCs), taken at new diagnosis, from a patient treated with antithyroid drugs. CDR3 loop: CATSETGRETQYF. DNA for the CDR3: TGTGCCACCAGTGAGACAGGGAGAGAGACCCAGTACTTC.